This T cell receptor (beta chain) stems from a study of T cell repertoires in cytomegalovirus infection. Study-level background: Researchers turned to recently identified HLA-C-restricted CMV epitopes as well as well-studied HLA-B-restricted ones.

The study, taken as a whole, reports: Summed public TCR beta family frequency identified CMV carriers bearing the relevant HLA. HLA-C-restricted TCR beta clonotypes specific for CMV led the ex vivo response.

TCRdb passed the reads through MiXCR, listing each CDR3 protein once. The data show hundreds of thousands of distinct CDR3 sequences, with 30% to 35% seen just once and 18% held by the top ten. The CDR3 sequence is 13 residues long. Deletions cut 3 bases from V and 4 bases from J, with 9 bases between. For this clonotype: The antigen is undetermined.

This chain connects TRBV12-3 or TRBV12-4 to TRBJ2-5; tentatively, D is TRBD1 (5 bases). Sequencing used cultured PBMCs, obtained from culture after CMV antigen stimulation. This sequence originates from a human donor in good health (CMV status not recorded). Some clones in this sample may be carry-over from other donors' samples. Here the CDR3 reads CASSFGALETQYF. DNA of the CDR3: TGTGCCAGCAGTTTTGGGGCTCTAGAGACCCAGTACTTC.